The present T cell receptor beta chain was sequenced within a study of cytomegalovirus exposure and HLA in healthy donors. Broader study findings: It was reported that TCR beta sequences correctly inferred the HLA-A and HLA-B alleles for most subjects.

Primers for the PCR totalled 60 Vbeta and 13 Jbeta. Source study methods: An analysis that came later counted roughly 80 million unique TCR beta chains, around 12 million shared. The assay was immunoSEQ multiplex PCR, and TCRdb's table has in-frame clones only and misses some. V and J calls and clone size are copied from that table; D and trimming were computed from the DNA. The sample has fewer than 200,000 clones, around 83% seen once. Trimming took 6 bases from V and 3 from J; bases not matched to a gene: 17. The CDR3 loop spans 19 amino acids. Per the germline V gene, CDR1 is MDHEN and CDR2 is SYDVKM. Notes on this clone: Its antigen remains unknown.

The V and J genes are TRBV28 and TRBJ2-3; 11 bases match TRBD2. The sequencing sample was made of PBMCs. The receptor comes from a woman younger than 30 in good health and CMV-seronegative. The DNA for the CDR3 is TGTGCCAGCAGCCGCGTAACTAGCGGGAGAGAGGTGGAAACAGATACGCAGTATTTT. This translates into CASSRVTSGREVETDTQYF. The full variable domain, rest sourced from reference TRBV28 and TRBJ2-3, is DVKVTQSSRYLVKRTGEKVFLECVQDMDHENMFWYRQDPGLGLRLIYFSYDVKMKEKGDIPEGYSVSREKKERFSLILESASTNQTSMYLCASSRVTSGREVETDTQYFGPGTRLTVL.